Listed here is a single T cell receptor (beta chain). Its antigen is as yet unknown. Germline V gene lookup returns CDR1 SGHDT and CDR2 YYEEEE. J gave up 4 bases and V 4 bases, and 5 bases lay outside the gene matches. The CDR3 sequence is 14 residues long. This sample is part of a study of T cells in narcolepsy. Study-level points and caveats: Same-patient CSF and blood CD4+ T cell clonotypes included HCRT-specific and TRIB2-specific autoreactive ones.

Assay: immunoSEQ multiplex PCR; the TCRdb copy retains only in-frame clones and omits some. Among about 30,000 clones, 80% to 85% were seen once, and the ten largest hold roughly 0.68%. This sequence joins TRBV5-6 and TRBJ1-5; 7 positions match TRBD1. This sequence originates from a human donor in good health. Source material: memory (CD45RA-) CD4+ T cells from blood. The CDR3 region has the DNA TGTGCCAGCAGCCTCCGGGACAGAAATCAGCCCCAGCATTTT. Protein product: CASSLRDRNQPQHF.